This passage covers 29 T cell receptor beta chains from one sample sequenced in a study of cytomegalovirus exposure and HLA in healthy donors. Amplification used 60 Vbeta primers and 13 Jbeta primers. Libraries were prepared by immunoSEQ multiplex PCR; TCRdb keeps only in-frame clonotypes and omits some of them. Among around 130,000 clones, 60% to 85% were seen once, and the ten largest hold 1.5%. What was sequenced was PBMCs. The origin of the receptors is a woman younger than 30 in good health and CMV-seronegative.

This chain links TRBV19 with TRBJ2-3, with a possible D match to TRBD1 (6 bases). Germline loops: CDR1 LNHDA, CDR2 SQIVND (reference sequence). CDR3 length equals 14 residues. Trimming pared 9 bases from V and 4 bases from J, leaving 17 bases between. The CDR3 spells CASRGPGEPDTQYF. The CDR3 coding sequence is TGTGCCAGCCGAGGGCCAGGGGAACCAGATACGCAGTATTTT. Full variable domain (rest looked up from reference TRBV19 and TRBJ2-3): DGGITQSPKYLFRKEGQNVTLSCEQNLNHDAMYWYRQDPGQGLRLIYYSQIVNDFQKGDIAEGYSVSREKKESFPLTVTSAQKNPTAFYLCASRGPGEPDTQYFGPGTRLTVL.

The rearrangement joins TRBV6-5 to TRBJ2-7, with D possibly matching TRBD2 (5 bases). Germline-derived CDR1 and CDR2 are MNHEY and SVGAGI. V was clipped by 2 bases and J by 0 bases, with 11 bases between them. The length of the CDR3 is 15 residues. CDR3 in amino acids: CASSYLPSTSYEQYF. CDR3 nucleotides: TGTGCCAGCAGTTACCTGCCTAGCACCTCCTACGAGCAGTACTTC.

The rearrangement links TRBV30 to TRBJ2-1, with 10 bases that match TRBD1. The V and J ends lost 2 bases and 3 bases, in that order; junction bases with no gene match: 7. The germline V gene has CDR1 GTSNPN and CDR2 SVGIG (reference sequence). This CDR3 region has 16 residues. The CDR3 is CAWSSAGTGVYNEQFF. The CDR3 DNA follows: TGTGCCTGGAGTTCGGCCGGGACAGGGGTCTACAATGAGCAGTTCTTC.

This chain uses TRBV7-8 with TRBJ2-5; D gene ambiguous. Germline V lookup: CDR1 SGHVS, CDR2 FQNEAQ. The CDR3 has 14 residues. Trimming removed 3 bases from V and 0 bases from J, with 8 bases in between. Here the CDR3 reads CASSFGTYQETQYF. The CDR3 DNA sequence: TGTGCCAGCAGCTTTGGCACGTACCAAGAGACCCAGTACTTC. Combining the CDR3 with reference TRBV7-8 and TRBJ2-5 gives the whole variable domain GAGVSQSPRYKVAKRGQDVALRCDPISGHVSLFWYQQALGQGPEFLTYFQNEAQLDKSGLPSDRFFAERPEGSVSTLKIQRTQQEDSAVYLCASSFGTYQETQYFGPGTRLLVL.

This clone is a singleton in its sample. This chain joins TRBV27 and TRBJ2-1; 7 bases line up with TRBD2. J lost 4 bases, V lost 4 bases, and 22 bases had no gene match. The CDR3 consists of 20 residues. Looked up from germline, CDR1 is MNHEY and CDR2 is SMNVEV (reference sequence). The CDR3 DNA sequence: TGTGCCAGCAGTTCGCACGTCCGGGGAGGGATCGGCGTCTTTTACAATGAGCAGTTCTTC. Protein sequence: CASSSHVRGGIGVFYNEQFF.

The chain carries TRBV12-5 and TRBJ1-1; 8 bases are a match to TRBD1. The CDR3 is 15 amino acids. The V segment lost 2 bases and the J segment 1 base; nucleotides outside the gene matches: 3. From germline, CDR1 is LGHNT and CDR2 FRNRAP. In nucleotides, the CDR3 is TGTGCTAGTGGTTTGCAGACAGGGGAGAACACTGAAGCTTTCTTT. Its translation is CASGLQTGENTEAFF.

This clone was found a few times. This sequence joins TRBV30 and TRBJ2-3, with 8 bases fitting TRBD2. CDR1 and CDR2 (germline): GTSNPN, SVGIG (reference sequence). The CDR3 covers 14 residues. V shed 6 bases, J shed 2 bases, and the junction held 7 bases outside the gene matches. The CDR3: CACQPSGLTDTQYF. The DNA of the CDR3 is TGTGCCTGCCAACCTAGCGGGCTCACAGATACGCAGTATTTT.

This chain uses TRBV5-1 with TRBJ2-1, with 12 bases aligning to TRBD2. Germline V gives CDR1 SGHRS, CDR2 YFSETQ. The CDR3 has 15 amino acids. The V gene end was trimmed by 4 bases and the J gene end by 4 bases; junction bases not matched to a gene: 3. The CDR3 DNA reads TGCGCCAGCAGCACACTAGCGGGAGGTTACAATGAGCAGTTCTTC. Translated: CASSTLAGGYNEQFF.

The V call is TRBV6-5, the J call TRBJ2-5; D is unclear. This CDR3 is built from 13 residues. V was shortened by 4 bases and J by 5 bases, with 11 bases between the two germline ends. Germline values: CDR1 MNHEY, CDR2 SVGAGI. In nucleotides, the CDR3 is TGTGCCAGCAGTTTTGAGGTGGATGAGACCCAGTACTTC. It specifies CASSFEVDETQYF.

This chain uses TRBV4-1 with TRBJ1-1; D call uncertain. Germline V gene data show CDR1 as MGHRA and CDR2 as YSYEKL. V was pared by 4 bases and J by 1 base, with 16 bases between. CDR3 size: 16 residues. The DNA of the CDR3 is TGCGCCAGCAGCCCAAAAGCTTGGGGAGGGAACACTGAAGCTTTCTTT. Amino acid sequence: CASSPKAWGGNTEAFF.

This clone was seen more than once but under ten times. This chain links TRBV30 with TRBJ1-5; D gene ambiguous. V was clipped by 4 bases and J by 7 bases, with 17 bases between them. Germline V gene data show CDR1 as GTSNPN and CDR2 as SVGIG (reference sequence). The CDR3 sequence is 14 residues long. CDR3 amino acids: CAWTQGRRGQPQHF. The CDR3 DNA reads TGTGCCTGGACCCAAGGACGGCGAGGGCAGCCCCAGCATTTT.

The V and J genes are TRBV7-2 and TRBJ2-7, with a possible D match to TRBD2 (5 bases). The germline gives CDR1 SGHTA, CDR2 FQGNSA. V was trimmed by 4 bases and J by 7 bases, leaving 17 bases between them. CDR3 size: 14 residues. The CDR3 region has the DNA TGTGCCAGCAGCTCATGGGTAGCGTCTGGGGAGCAGTACTTC. Its translation is CASSSWVASGEQYF.

DNA for the CDR3: TGTGCCAGCAGGATTATTAGCGGGAGTGGTACAGATACGCAGTATTTT. Protein sequence: CASRIISGSGTDTQYF. V usage is TRBV7-9 and J usage is TRBJ2-3; TRBD2 matches at 9 bases. The germline V gene encodes CDR1 SEHNR and CDR2 FQNEAQ (reference sequence). Losses at the gene ends were 6 bases for V and 3 bases for J; bases not matched to a gene: 10. CDR3 length equals 16 residues. Full variable domain (remainder filled in from reference TRBV7-9 and TRBJ2-3): DTGVSQNPRHKITKRGQNVTFRCDPISEHNRLYWYRQTLGQGPEFLTYFQNEAQLEKSRLLSDRFSAERPKGSFSTLEIQRTEQGDSAMYLCASRIISGSGTDTQYFGPGTRLTVL.

CDR3 nucleotides: TGTGCCAGTACCTCGACAGGGTTCAACACTGAAGCTTTCTTT. Translating it yields CASTSTGFNTEAFF. The chain is built from TRBV19 and TRBJ1-1, with 7 bases lining up with TRBD1. Germline values: CDR1 LNHDA, CDR2 SQIVND (reference sequence). The junction had 7 bases not matched to a gene; V was cut back by 7 bases and J by 2 bases. The CDR3 totals 14 residues. Using reference TRBV19 and TRBJ1-1 for the parts outside the CDR3, the full variable domain is DGGITQSPKYLFRKEGQNVTLSCEQNLNHDAMYWYRQDPGQGLRLIYYSQIVNDFQKGDIAEGYSVSREKKESFPLTVTSAQKNPTAFYLCASTSTGFNTEAFFGQGTRLTVV.

The V call is TRBV19, the J call TRBJ2-3; no clear D. In germline, CDR1 is LNHDA, CDR2 SQIVND (reference sequence). V lost 1 base and J 4 bases, leaving 6 bases between the germline ends. CDR3 length: 13 amino acids. The CDR3 DNA is TGTGCCAGTAGTATAGCAGTGGCAGATACGCAGTATTTT. This translates into CASSIAVADTQYF.

The rearrangement joins TRBV27 to TRBJ1-2; D is unresolved. The CDR3 totals 13 residues. The V end was cut by 6 bases, the J end by 8 bases, with 16 bases between. In germline, CDR1 is MNHEY, CDR2 SMNVEV (reference sequence). CDR3 in amino acids: CASSINVKRGYTF. The DNA for the CDR3 is TGTGCCAGCAGCATTAACGTAAAGCGGGGCTACACCTTC.

This rearrangement joins TRBV7-9 to TRBJ2-7; TRBD2 agrees at 8 bases. The CDR3 consists of 13 residues. CDR1 is SEHNR, CDR2 FQNEAQ, per germline (reference sequence). V was pared by 3 bases and J by 5 bases, with 3 bases of the junction left unmatched. This CDR3 is CASSFGRVNEQYF. As DNA, the CDR3 is TGTGCCAGCAGCTTCGGGAGGGTGAACGAGCAGTACTTC.

The chain employs TRBV7-9 and TRBJ1-1, with D perhaps matching TRBD1 (5 bases). Germline CDR1 is SEHNR and CDR2 is FQNEAQ (reference sequence). CDR3 length: 12 amino acids. Trimming removed 8 bases from V and 6 bases from J, with 13 bases in between. CDR3 DNA: TGTGCCAGCGCCCAAACGGGGGCTGAAGCTTTCTTT. As protein: CASAQTGAEAFF. Supplemented by reference TRBV7-9 and TRBJ1-1, the full variable domain reads DTGVSQNPRHKITKRGQNVTFRCDPISEHNRLYWYRQTLGQGPEFLTYFQNEAQLEKSRLLSDRFSAERPKGSFSTLEIQRTEQGDSAMYLCASAQTGAEAFFGQGTRLTVV.

This clone has a handful of counts. The rearrangement joins TRBV2 to TRBJ1-1; 7 nucleotides line up with TRBD1. The germline V gene has CDR1 SNHLY and CDR2 FYNNEI. The CDR3 length is 14 residues. V gave up 5 bases and J gave up 3 bases; unmatched junction bases: 6. CDR3 region: CASSFRTGDTEAFF. CDR3 nucleotide sequence: TGTGCCAGCAGTTTCCGGACAGGCGACACTGAAGCTTTCTTT.

The chain is built from TRBV5-1 and TRBJ1-1; TRBD1 might be the D (5 bases). The ends were cut back, 0 bases at V and 7 bases at J, with 13 bases in the middle. Germline loops: CDR1 SGHRS, CDR2 YFSETQ. This CDR3 has 14 amino acids. CDR3 sequence reads: CASSLGGGEDEAFF. For the CDR3, the DNA is TGCGCCAGCAGCTTGGGGGGCGGGGAGGATGAAGCTTTCTTT. The full variable domain, rest sourced from reference TRBV5-1 and TRBJ1-1, is KAGVTQTPRYLIKTRGQQVTLSCSPISGHRSVSWYQQTPGQGLQFLFEYFSETQRNKGNFPGRFSGRQFSNSRSEMNVSTLELGDSALYLCASSLGGGEDEAFFGQGTRLTVV.

This clone was observed once. This chain connects TRBV6-1 to TRBJ1-2; D is unresolved. The V gene's germline CDR1 is MNHNS and CDR2 SASEGT. This CDR3 region has 12 residues. The ends were cut back, 6 bases at V and 7 bases at J, with 12 bases in the middle. The chain's CDR3 is CASSDRRGGYTF. In DNA form, the CDR3 reads TGTGCCAGCAGCGACCGGCGCGGTGGCTACACCTTC.

This clone has a handful of counts. J is TRBJ1-4 and V is TRBV10-1, with unresolved D. Trimming removed 3 bases from V and 10 bases from J, with 15 bases in between. CDR1 and CDR2 from the germline V gene are WNHNN and SYGVQD (reference sequence). This CDR3 spans 14 amino acids. The CDR3 nucleotides are TGCGCCAGCAGTGACGTGCGTGAAGGAGGAAAACTGTTTTTT. Its translation: CASSDVREGGKLFF.

The rearrangement links TRBV28 to TRBJ2-7; 10 bases agree with TRBD2. V lost 7 bases to trimming and J lost 11 bases; unmatched junction nucleotides: 11. Germline V gives CDR1 MDHEN, CDR2 SYDVKM. CDR3 length: 13 amino acids. This CDR3 reads CASKPPLAGQEYF. CDR3 DNA sequence: TGTGCCAGCAAACCCCCACTAGCGGGACAGGAGTACTTC.

This clone came up a few times. The chain joins TRBV27 to TRBJ2-7; no firm D call. The CDR3 is made up of 15 amino acids. The germline CDR1 and CDR2 sequences are MNHEY and SMNVEV (reference sequence). The V gene lost 3 bases and the J gene lost 4 bases, with 16 bases spanning the gap. As DNA, the CDR3 is TGTGCCAGCAGTTTTGGTAACAGCCTGCTTTACGAGCAGTACTTC. Translating it yields CASSFGNSLLYEQYF.

J is TRBJ1-2 and V is TRBV5-5; D perhaps matches TRBD1 (5 bases). Germline CDR1 reads SGHKS; CDR2 reads YYEKEE (reference sequence). Trimming pared 4 bases from V and 6 bases from J, leaving 13 bases between. CDR3 length: 13 residues. The CDR3 protein is CASSASSGDGYTF. Here the CDR3 DNA reads TGTGCCAGCAGCGCCAGCTCGGGGGATGGCTACACCTTC.

The chain uses TRBV5-1 and TRBJ2-3; TRBD1 aligns across 7 bases. V shed 4 bases, J shed 2 bases, and the junction held 10 bases outside the gene matches. The CDR3 has 16 amino acids. Germline loops: CDR1 SGHRS, CDR2 YFSETQ. The CDR3 loop reads CASSPGTETFTDTQYF. In nucleotides, the CDR3 is TGCGCCAGCAGCCCCGGGACAGAAACATTCACAGATACGCAGTATTTT.

The genes are TRBV5-5 and TRBJ1-3; weak D call: TRBD1 (5 bases). V was cut by 0 bases and J by 4 bases, with 14 bases left in between. The CDR3 spans 16 residues. The V gene's germline CDR1 is SGHKS and CDR2 YYEKEE (reference sequence). Written as DNA, the CDR3 is TGTGCCAGCAGCTTGGCCCCCTTAGGACAAGGAAACACCATATATTTT. Its protein is CASSLAPLGQGNTIYF.

The CDR3 spells CASKPGEITDTQYF. The CDR3 DNA follows: TGTGCCAGCAAACCCGGGGAGATCACAGATACGCAGTATTTT. The chain combines TRBV6-8 with TRBJ2-3, with D perhaps matching TRBD2 (5 bases). V lost 7 bases and J 2 bases, leaving 13 bases between the germline ends. Germline V gives CDR1 MNHGY, CDR2 SAAAGT. The length of the CDR3 is 14 residues.

This clone has a single count. J is TRBJ2-7 and V is TRBV27; D remains ambiguous. This CDR3 comprises 12 residues. Germline CDR1 and CDR2: MNHEY and SMNVEV (reference sequence). Trimming removed 2 bases from V and 3 bases from J, with 5 bases in between. The CDR3 here is CASSLRGYEQYF. The CDR3 DNA reads TGTGCCAGCAGTTTACGAGGCTACGAGCAGTACTTC.